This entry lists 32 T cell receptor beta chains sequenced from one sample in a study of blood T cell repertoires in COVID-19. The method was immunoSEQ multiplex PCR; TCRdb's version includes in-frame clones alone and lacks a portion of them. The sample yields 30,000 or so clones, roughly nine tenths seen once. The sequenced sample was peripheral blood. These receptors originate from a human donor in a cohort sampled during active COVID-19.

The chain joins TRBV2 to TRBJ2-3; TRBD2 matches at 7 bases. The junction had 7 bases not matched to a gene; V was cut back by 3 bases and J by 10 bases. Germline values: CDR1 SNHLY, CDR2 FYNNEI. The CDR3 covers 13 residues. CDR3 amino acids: CASSDGLGLAQYF. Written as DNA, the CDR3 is TGTGCCAGCAGTGATGGACTAGGTCTCGCGCAGTATTTT.

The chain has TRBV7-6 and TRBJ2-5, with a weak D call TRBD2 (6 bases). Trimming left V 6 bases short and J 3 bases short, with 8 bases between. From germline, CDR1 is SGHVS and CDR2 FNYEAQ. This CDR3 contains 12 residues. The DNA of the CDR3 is TGTGCCAGCAGTCGGAGGGAAGAGACCCAGTACTTC. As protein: CASSRREETQYF.

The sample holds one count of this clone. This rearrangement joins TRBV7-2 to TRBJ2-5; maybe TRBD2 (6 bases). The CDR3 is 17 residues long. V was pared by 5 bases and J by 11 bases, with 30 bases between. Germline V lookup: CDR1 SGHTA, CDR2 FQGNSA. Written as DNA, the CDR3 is TGTGCCAGCAGCCTTAGCGGAGGATTTATCACGGGGATGGTTCAGTACTTC. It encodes CASSLSGGFITGMVQYF.

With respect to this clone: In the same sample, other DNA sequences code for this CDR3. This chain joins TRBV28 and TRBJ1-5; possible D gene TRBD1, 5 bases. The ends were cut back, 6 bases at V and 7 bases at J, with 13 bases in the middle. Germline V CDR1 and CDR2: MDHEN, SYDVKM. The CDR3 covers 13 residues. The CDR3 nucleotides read TGTGCCAGCAGCCCTCCGGGGGGACAGCCCCAGCATTTT. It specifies CASSPPGGQPQHF.

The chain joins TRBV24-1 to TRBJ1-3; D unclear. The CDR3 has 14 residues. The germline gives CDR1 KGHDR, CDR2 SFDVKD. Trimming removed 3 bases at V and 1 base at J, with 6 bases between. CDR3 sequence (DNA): TGTGCCACCAGTGATAGTCGGTCTGGAAACACCATATATTTT. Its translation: CATSDSRSGNTIYF.

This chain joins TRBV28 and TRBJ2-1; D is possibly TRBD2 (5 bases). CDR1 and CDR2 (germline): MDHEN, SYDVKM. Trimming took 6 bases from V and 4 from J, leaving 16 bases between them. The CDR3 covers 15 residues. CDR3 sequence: CASRKRVLAYNEQFF. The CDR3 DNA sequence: TGTGCCAGCAGAAAGAGGGTCCTAGCTTACAATGAGCAGTTCTTC. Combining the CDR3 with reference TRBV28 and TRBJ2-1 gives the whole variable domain DVKVTQSSRYLVKRTGEKVFLECVQDMDHENMFWYRQDPGLGLRLIYFSYDVKMKEKGDIPEGYSVSREKKERFSLILESASTNQTSMYLCASRKRVLAYNEQFFGPGTRLTVL.

CDR3 amino acids: CASSGTDRQETQYF. The CDR3 bases are TGTGCCAGCTCAGGAACAGACAGACAAGAGACCCAGTACTTC. The rearrangement links TRBV18 to TRBJ2-5, with TRBD1 as a possible D gene (5 bases). This CDR3 spans 14 amino acids. Germline V CDR1 and CDR2: KGHSH, LQKENI. The ends were cut back, 5 bases at V and 2 bases at J, with 12 bases in the middle.

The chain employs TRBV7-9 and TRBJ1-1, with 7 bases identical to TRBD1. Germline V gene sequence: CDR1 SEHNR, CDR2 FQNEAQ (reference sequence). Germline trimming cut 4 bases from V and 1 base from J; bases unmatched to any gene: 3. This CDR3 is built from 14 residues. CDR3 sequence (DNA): TGTGCCAGCAGCTCGACAGGGTCGAACACTGAAGCTTTCTTT. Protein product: CASSSTGSNTEAFF.

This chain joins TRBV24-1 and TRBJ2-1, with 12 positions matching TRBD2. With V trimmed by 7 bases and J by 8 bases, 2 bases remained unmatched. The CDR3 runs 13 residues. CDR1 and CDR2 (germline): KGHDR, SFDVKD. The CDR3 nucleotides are TGTGCCACCAGGACTAGCGGGAGCTATGAGCAGTTCTTC. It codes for CATRTSGSYEQFF.

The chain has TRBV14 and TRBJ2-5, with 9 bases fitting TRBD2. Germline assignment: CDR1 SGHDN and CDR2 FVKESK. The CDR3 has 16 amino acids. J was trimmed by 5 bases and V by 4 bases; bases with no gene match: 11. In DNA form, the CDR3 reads TGTGCCAGCAGCCTTTTCTTAGCGGGGGCCGGGGAGACCCAGTACTTC. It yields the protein CASSLFLAGAGETQYF.

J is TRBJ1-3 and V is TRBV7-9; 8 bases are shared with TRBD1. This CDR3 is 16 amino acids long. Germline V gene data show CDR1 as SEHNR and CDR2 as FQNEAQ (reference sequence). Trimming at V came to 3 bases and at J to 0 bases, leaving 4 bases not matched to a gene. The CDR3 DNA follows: TGTGCCAGCAGCTTCGCCGGACAGGGCTCTGGAAACACCATATATTTT. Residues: CASSFAGQGSGNTIYF.

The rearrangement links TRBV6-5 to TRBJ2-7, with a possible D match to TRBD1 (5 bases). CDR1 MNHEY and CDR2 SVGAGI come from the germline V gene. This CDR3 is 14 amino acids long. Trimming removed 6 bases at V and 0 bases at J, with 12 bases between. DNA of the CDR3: TGTGCCAGCAGGGTTGACAGCAGCTCCTACGAGCAGTACGTC. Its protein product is CASRVDSSSYEQYV.

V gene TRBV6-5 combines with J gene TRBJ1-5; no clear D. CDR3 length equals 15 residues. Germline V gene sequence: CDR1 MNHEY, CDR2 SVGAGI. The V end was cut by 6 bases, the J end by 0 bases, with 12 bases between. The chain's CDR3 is CASSREIYSNQPQHF. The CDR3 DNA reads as TGTGCCAGCAGCCGGGAAATTTATAGCAATCAGCCCCAGCATTTT.

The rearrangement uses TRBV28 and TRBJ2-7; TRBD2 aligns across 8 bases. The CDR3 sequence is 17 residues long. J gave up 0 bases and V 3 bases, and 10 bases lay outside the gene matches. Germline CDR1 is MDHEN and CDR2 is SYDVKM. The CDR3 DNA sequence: TGTGCCAGCAGTTTTATCTTAGCGGGGTTGAGCTCCTACGAGCAGTACGTC. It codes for CASSFILAGLSSYEQYV.

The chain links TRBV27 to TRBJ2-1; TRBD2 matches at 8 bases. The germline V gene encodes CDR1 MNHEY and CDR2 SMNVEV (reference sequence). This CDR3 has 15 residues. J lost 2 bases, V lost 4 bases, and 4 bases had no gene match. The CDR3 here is CASSYRGGPYNEQFF. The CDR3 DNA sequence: TGTGCCAGCAGTTATCGGGGGGGCCCCTACAATGAGCAGTTCTTC.

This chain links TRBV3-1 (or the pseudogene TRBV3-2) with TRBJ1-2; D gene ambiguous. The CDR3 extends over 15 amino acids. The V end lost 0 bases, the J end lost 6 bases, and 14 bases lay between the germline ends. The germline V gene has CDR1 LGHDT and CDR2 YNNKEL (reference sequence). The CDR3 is CASSQDIPPYDGYTF. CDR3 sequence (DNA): TGTGCCAGCAGCCAAGATATCCCTCCCTATGATGGCTACACCTTC.

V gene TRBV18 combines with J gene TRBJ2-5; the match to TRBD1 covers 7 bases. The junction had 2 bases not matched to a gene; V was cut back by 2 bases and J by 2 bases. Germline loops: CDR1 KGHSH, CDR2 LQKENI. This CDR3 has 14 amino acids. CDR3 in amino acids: CASSPGTVQETQYF. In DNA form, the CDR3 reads TGTGCCAGCTCACCAGGGACAGTTCAAGAGACCCAGTACTTC. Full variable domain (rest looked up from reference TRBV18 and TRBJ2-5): NAGVMQNPRHLVRRRGQEARLRCSPMKGHSHVYWYRQLPEEGLKFMVYLQKENIIDESGMPKERFSAEFPKEGPSILRIQQVVRGDSAAYFCASSPGTVQETQYFGPGTRLLVL.

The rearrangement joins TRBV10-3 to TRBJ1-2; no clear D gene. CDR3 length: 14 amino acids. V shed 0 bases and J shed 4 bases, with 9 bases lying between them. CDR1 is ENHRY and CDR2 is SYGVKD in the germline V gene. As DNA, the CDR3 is TGTGCCATCAGTGAGTCGAGCGCCGGCTATGGCTACACCTTC. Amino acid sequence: CAISESSAGYGYTF.

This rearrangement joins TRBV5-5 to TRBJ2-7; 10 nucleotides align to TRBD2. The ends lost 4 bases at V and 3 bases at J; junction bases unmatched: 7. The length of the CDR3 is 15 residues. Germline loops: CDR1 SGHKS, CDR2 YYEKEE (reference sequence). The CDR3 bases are TGTGCCAGCAGCGGCGGGACTAGCGAGAGCTACGAGCAGTACGTC. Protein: CASSGGTSESYEQYV.

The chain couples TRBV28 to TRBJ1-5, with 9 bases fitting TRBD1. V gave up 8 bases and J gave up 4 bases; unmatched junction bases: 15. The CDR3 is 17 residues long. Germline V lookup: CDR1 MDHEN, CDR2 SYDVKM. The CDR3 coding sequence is TGTGCCAGCGGGGGGGGGACAGGGAGGATGTTGAATCAGCCCCAGCATTTT. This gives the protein CASGGGTGRMLNQPQHF.

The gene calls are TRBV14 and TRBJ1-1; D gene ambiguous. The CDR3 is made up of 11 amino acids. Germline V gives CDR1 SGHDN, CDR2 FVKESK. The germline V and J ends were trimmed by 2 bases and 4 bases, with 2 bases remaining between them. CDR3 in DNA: TGTGCCAGCAGCCAACTCACTGAAGCTTTCTTT. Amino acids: CASSQLTEAFF. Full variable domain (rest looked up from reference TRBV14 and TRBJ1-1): EAGVTQFPSHSVIEKGQTVTLRCDPISGHDNLYWYRRVMGKEIKFLLHFVKESKQDESGMPNNRFLAERTGGTYSTLKVQPAELEDSGVYFCASSQLTEAFFGQGTRLTVV.

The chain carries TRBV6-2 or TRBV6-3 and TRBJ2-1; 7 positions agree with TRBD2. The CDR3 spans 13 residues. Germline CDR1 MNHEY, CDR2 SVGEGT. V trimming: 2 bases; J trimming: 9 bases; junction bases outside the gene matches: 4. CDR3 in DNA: TGTGCCAGCAGTTACGCGGGAGCGCGTGAGCAGTTCTTC. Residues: CASSYAGAREQFF.

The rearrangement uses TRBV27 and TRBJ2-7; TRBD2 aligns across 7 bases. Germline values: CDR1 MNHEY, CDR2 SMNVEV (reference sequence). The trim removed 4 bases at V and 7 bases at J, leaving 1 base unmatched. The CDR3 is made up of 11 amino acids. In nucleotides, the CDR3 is TGTGCCAGCAGTTCCGGGGGGGAGCAGTACGTC. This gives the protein CASSSGGEQYV.

The CDR3 protein is CASSIVYELIGNSPLHF. CDR3 DNA: TGTGCCAGTAGTATAGTATACGAGCTTATTGGTAATTCACCCCTCCACTTT. V gene TRBV19 combines with J gene TRBJ1-6; the D is unclear. V was clipped by 1 base and J by 6 bases, with 16 bases between them. The germline CDR1 and CDR2 sequences are LNHDA and SQIVND (reference sequence). CDR3 length equals 17 residues.

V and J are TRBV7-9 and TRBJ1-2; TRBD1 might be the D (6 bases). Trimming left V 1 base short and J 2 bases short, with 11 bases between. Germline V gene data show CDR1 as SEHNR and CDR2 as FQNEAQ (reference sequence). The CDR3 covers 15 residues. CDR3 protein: CASSLEGQGNYGYTF. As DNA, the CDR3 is TGTGCCAGCAGCTTAGAGGGGCAGGGGAACTATGGCTACACCTTC.

The CDR3 nucleotides are TGTGCCAGTAGTCCGGCACAGGGAGCCTACACCTTC. Amino acids: CASSPAQGAYTF. This sequence joins TRBV19 and TRBJ1-2, with TRBD1 as a possible D gene (6 bases). V lost 5 bases and J lost 10, with 14 bases in between. This CDR3 has 12 residues. CDR1 is LNHDA, CDR2 SQIVND, per germline (reference sequence).

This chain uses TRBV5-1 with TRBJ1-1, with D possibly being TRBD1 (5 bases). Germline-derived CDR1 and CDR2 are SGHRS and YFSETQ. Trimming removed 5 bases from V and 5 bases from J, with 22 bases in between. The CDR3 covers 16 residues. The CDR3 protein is CASRRGTLAGKTEAFF. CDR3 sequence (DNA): TGCGCCAGCAGGCGCGGGACTTTGGCAGGGAAGACTGAAGCTTTCTTT.

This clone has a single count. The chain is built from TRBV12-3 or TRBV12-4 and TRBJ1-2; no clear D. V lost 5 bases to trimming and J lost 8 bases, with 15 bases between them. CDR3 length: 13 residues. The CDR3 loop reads CASSPSPRGGYTF. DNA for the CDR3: TGTGCCAGCAGTCCCTCCCCCAGAGGAGGCTACACCTTC.

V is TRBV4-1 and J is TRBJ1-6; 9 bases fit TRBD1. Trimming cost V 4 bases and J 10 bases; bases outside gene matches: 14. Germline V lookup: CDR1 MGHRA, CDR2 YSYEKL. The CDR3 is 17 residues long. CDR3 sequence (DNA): TGCGCCAGCAGCCTAGGTACCGGGACAGGGACGGGCTCACCCCTCCACTTT. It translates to CASSLGTGTGTGSPLHF.

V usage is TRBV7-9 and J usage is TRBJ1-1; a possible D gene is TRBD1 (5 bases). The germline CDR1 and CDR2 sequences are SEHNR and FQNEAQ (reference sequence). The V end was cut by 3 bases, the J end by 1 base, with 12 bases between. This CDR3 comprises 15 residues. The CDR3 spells CASSFIFDRNTEAFF. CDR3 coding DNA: TGTGCCAGCAGCTTTATTTTCGACAGGAACACTGAAGCTTTCTTT.

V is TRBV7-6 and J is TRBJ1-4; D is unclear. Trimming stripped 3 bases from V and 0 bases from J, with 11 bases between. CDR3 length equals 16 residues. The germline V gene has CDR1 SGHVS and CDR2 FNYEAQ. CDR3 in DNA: TGTGCCAGCAGCTTGTTGGCCGTGACAACTAATGAAAAACTGTTTTTT. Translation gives CASSLLAVTTNEKLFF.

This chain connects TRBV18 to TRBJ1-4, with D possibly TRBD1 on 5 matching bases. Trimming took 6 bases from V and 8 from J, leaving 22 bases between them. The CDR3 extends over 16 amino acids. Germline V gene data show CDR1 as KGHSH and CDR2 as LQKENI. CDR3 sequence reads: CASSPAPQARTEKLFF. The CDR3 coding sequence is TGTGCCAGCTCTCCAGCCCCACAGGCTCGAACCGAAAAACTGTTTTTT.